This T cell receptor beta chain was sequenced in a study of blood T cell repertoires in COVID-19. Across the whole study: COVID-19 samples collected from the United States, Italy and Spain covered acute and convalescent phases.

The CDR3 is 14 amino acids. Germline V gene sequence: CDR1 GTSNPN, CDR2 SVGIG (reference sequence). The V and J ends lost 4 bases and 1 base respectively, with 13 bases between them. The table came from immunoSEQ multiplex PCR; TCRdb's copy has only in-frame clones and leaves some out. The data show about 250,000 clones, roughly 80% seen once. This chain links TRBV30 with TRBJ1-2; D remains unclear. This sequence originates from a man of 80 years or more with acute or convalescent COVID-19. The sample taken for sequencing was peripheral blood. Here the CDR3 DNA reads TGTGCCTGGACAAGGAACAGAAATAACTATGGCTACACCTTC. Translation gives CAWTRNRNNYGYTF.